This entry describes one T cell receptor beta chain. The data belong to a study of lymphopenia after photon versus proton radiotherapy. CDR1 SGHTA and CDR2 FQGNSA come from the germline V gene. This CDR3 is 14 amino acids long. V shed 0 bases, J shed 6 bases, and the junction held 2 bases outside the gene matches. The assay was immunoSEQ multiplex PCR, and TCRdb's table has in-frame clones only and misses some. Of approximately 24,000 clones in the sample, about 80% are singletons; the top ten hold about 22%. The sample was peripheral blood, taken from a patient treated with photon-based radiotherapy. This TCR came from a man aged 35 to 55 with gastric cancer. The chain carries TRBV7-2 and TRBJ2-1, with 7 bases identical to TRBD1. The CDR3 loop reads CASSLAAGGNEQFF. The CDR3 DNA follows: TGTGCCAGCAGCTTAGCGGCAGGGGGCAATGAGCAGTTCTTC.